One and the same sample provided the 14 T cell receptor beta chains below, sequenced in a study of blood T cell repertoires in COVID-19. Assay used: immunoSEQ multiplex PCR; TCRdb lists only in-frame clones, some missing. The sample has some 110,000 clones; 84% are singletons. The sequencing input was PBMCs or T cells enriched from blood (not recorded which). Receptor source: a woman in her 30s who had recovered from COVID-19.

The chain joins TRBV4-2 to TRBJ1-5; no definite D call. V was pared by 3 bases and J by 7 bases, with 13 bases between. The CDR3 consists of 14 residues. Germline CDR1 LGHNA, CDR2 YNFKEQ. CDR3 region: CASSHYEGRQPQHF. CDR3 in DNA: TGTGCCAGCAGCCATTATGAGGGTCGACAGCCCCAGCATTTT.

The chain is built from TRBV30 and TRBJ1-6; D remains ambiguous. Germline V gene lookup returns CDR1 GTSNPN and CDR2 SVGIG (reference sequence). CDR3 length equals 13 residues. Trimming took off 2 bases at V and 8 bases at J, with 10 bases between the two ends. The CDR3 here is CAWSLTGDSPLHF. The DNA of the CDR3 is TGTGCCTGGAGTCTCACCGGTGATTCACCCCTCCACTTT.

The chain uses TRBV14 and TRBJ1-3; the D is unclear. CDR3 length: 15 amino acids. Germline assignment: CDR1 SGHDN and CDR2 FVKESK. V was trimmed by 1 base and J by 0 bases, leaving 7 bases between them. This chain's CDR3 is CASSQVRSSGNTIYF. The CDR3, as DNA: TGTGCCAGCAGCCAAGTACGGTCCTCTGGAAACACCATATATTTT. Combining the CDR3 with reference TRBV14 and TRBJ1-3 gives the whole variable domain EAGVTQFPSHSVIEKGQTVTLRCDPISGHDNLYWYRRVMGKEIKFLLHFVKESKQDESGMPNNRFLAERTGGTYSTLKVQPAELEDSGVYFCASSQVRSSGNTIYFGEGSWLTVV.

The chain has TRBV30 and TRBJ2-7; 7 positions match TRBD1. CDR3 length: 14 amino acids. In germline, CDR1 is GTSNPN, CDR2 SVGIG (reference sequence). The trim removed 2 bases at V and 2 bases at J, leaving 6 bases unmatched. The CDR3 loop reads CAWSTPTGTYEQYF. The CDR3 nucleotides are TGTGCCTGGAGTACACCGACAGGGACCTACGAGCAGTACTTC.

This clone occurred once. The chain is built from TRBV7-2 and TRBJ2-2; 10 positions match TRBD2. Per germline, CDR1 SGHTA and CDR2 FQGNSA. Trimming at V came to 0 bases and at J to 6 bases, leaving 4 bases not matched to a gene. The CDR3 loop spans 16 amino acids. The DNA for the CDR3 is TGTGCCAGCAGCTTAGCGTTGGGACTAGCGTCCGGGGAGCTGTTTTTT. It translates to CASSLALGLASGELFF.

The chain links TRBV6-5 to TRBJ2-3; TRBD2 aligns across 7 bases. V shed 1 base, J shed 4 bases, and the junction held 5 bases outside the gene matches. CDR3 length equals 15 residues. CDR1 MNHEY and CDR2 SVGAGI come from the germline V gene. The CDR3 is CASSYWGGEADTQYF. The CDR3 DNA reads TGTGCCAGCAGTTACTGGGGGGGAGAGGCAGATACGCAGTATTTT.

V usage is TRBV3-1 (or the pseudogene TRBV3-2) and J usage is TRBJ1-5; TRBD1 might be the D (6 bases). The germline V gene has CDR1 LGHDT and CDR2 YNNKEL (reference sequence). The CDR3 covers 14 residues. V shed 2 bases and J shed 5 bases, with 10 bases lying between them. CDR3 residues: CASSQKGGDQPQHF. For the CDR3, the DNA is TGTGCCAGCAGCCAAAAGGGGGGGGATCAGCCCCAGCATTTT.

The chain couples TRBV5-4 to TRBJ1-2; the D is unclear. Between the trimmed V and J ends, which lost 3 bases and 6 bases, there was a span of 18 bases. The CDR3 is 15 residues long. In germline, CDR1 is SGHNT, CDR2 YYREEE (reference sequence). The CDR3: CASSSSGWAWDGYTF. The CDR3 DNA reads as TGTGCCAGCAGCTCTTCAGGTTGGGCCTGGGATGGCTACACCTTC.

This clone was counted ten times or more. The V call is TRBV5-5, the J call TRBJ2-3; D may be TRBD2 (6 bases). The V end was cut by 3 bases, the J end by 0 bases, with 8 bases between. Per the germline V gene, CDR1 is SGHKS and CDR2 is YYEKEE (reference sequence). This CDR3 is 14 amino acids long. CDR3 bases: TGTGCCAGCAGCTCCGGGACTAGCACAGATACGCAGTATTTT. It is translated as CASSSGTSTDTQYF. The full variable domain, in which reference TRBV5-5 and TRBJ2-3 provide the parts outside the CDR3, is DAGVTQSPTHLIKTRGQQVTLRCSPISGHKSVSWYQQVLGQGPQFIFQYYEKEERGRGNFPDRFSARQFPNYSSELNVNALLLGDSALYLCASSSGTSTDTQYFGPGTRLTVL.

This chain uses TRBV7-3 with TRBJ2-1, with TRBD1 as a possible D gene (5 bases). V lost 2 bases, J lost 4 bases, and 12 bases lay in between. The CDR3 has 15 residues. Germline CDR1 reads SGHTA; CDR2 reads FQGTGA. Here the CDR3 reads CASSLQGRNYNEQFF. The CDR3 coding sequence is TGTGCCAGCAGCTTACAGGGCCGCAATTACAATGAGCAGTTCTTC. Variable domain in full (rest from reference TRBV7-3 and TRBJ2-1): GAGVSQTPSNKVTEKGKYVELRCDPISGHTALYWYRQSLGQGPEFLIYFQGTGAADDSGLPNDRFFAVRPEGSVSTLKIQRTERGDSAVYLCASSLQGRNYNEQFFGPGTRLTVL.

This rearrangement joins TRBV7-8 to TRBJ2-3, with D possibly being TRBD2 (6 bases). V gave up 4 bases and J gave up 5 bases, with 22 bases separating them. The CDR3 covers 17 residues. Germline V gene lookup returns CDR1 SGHVS and CDR2 FQNEAQ. The CDR3 spells CASSSKPGGWAQDTQYF. In DNA, the CDR3 is TGTGCCAGCAGCTCGAAACCCGGAGGGTGGGCTCAAGATACGCAGTATTTT. Filled out from reference TRBV7-8 and TRBJ2-3, the complete variable domain reads GAGVSQSPRYKVAKRGQDVALRCDPISGHVSLFWYQQALGQGPEFLTYFQNEAQLDKSGLPSDRFFAERPEGSVSTLKIQRTQQEDSAVYLCASSSKPGGWAQDTQYFGPGTRLTVL.

The chain employs TRBV6-5 and TRBJ2-3, with a weak D call TRBD2 (5 bases). The V gene's germline CDR1 is MNHEY and CDR2 SVGAGI. The CDR3 sequence is 15 residues long. V lost 6 bases and J 2 bases, leaving 15 bases between the germline ends. This chain's CDR3 is CASRDSTGPTDTQYF. The CDR3 DNA follows: TGTGCCAGCAGGGACTCCACCGGCCCCACAGATACGCAGTATTTT.

The genes are TRBV4-3 and TRBJ2-3; tentatively, D is TRBD2 (5 bases). Trimming cost V 4 bases and J 0 bases, with 14 bases left between them. The CDR3 spans 16 residues. In germline, CDR1 is LGHNA, CDR2 YSLEER. The CDR3 nucleotides are TGCGCCAGCAGCCGCGGACTCCAAACTAGCACAGATACGCAGTATTTT. It translates to CASSRGLQTSTDTQYF.

V is TRBV12-3 or TRBV12-4 and J is TRBJ1-2; D not resolved. This CDR3 region has 12 residues. The ends were cut back, 2 bases at V and 7 bases at J, with 8 bases in the middle. The DNA of the CDR3 is TGTGCCAGCAGTTTACCGGGGTCTGGCTACACCTTC. It specifies CASSLPGSGYTF.